The following is a T cell receptor beta chain sequence with its context. Antigen unknown. This entry is derived from a study of T cell repertoires in cytomegalovirus infection. This CDR3 spans 13 amino acids. CDR1 SEHNR and CDR2 FQNEAQ come from the germline V gene (reference sequence). V lost 3 bases and J lost 8, with 10 bases in between. TCRdb passed the reads through MiXCR, listing each CDR3 protein once. Of about 360,000 distinct CDR3 sequences in the sample, roughly a third are singletons; the top ten hold approximately 13%. The origin of this receptor is a human donor in good health (CMV status not recorded). Some clones in this sample may be carry-over from other donors' samples. This material consisted of cultured PBMCs, taken from culture after CMV antigen stimulation. V usage is TRBV7-9 and J usage is TRBJ1-4; perhaps TRBD1 as D (5 bases). The CDR3 bases are TGTGCCAGCAGCTTCCAGGGTTACGAAAAACTGTTTTTT. This gives the protein CASSFQGYEKLFF.